One TCR beta chain is described in this entry. Antigen: not known. The record originates from a study of cytomegalovirus exposure and HLA in healthy donors. Study observations and caveats: In vitro checks showed that three CMV-associated chains really do target CMV antigens.

Donors consisted of healthy bone marrow donors. V lost 3 bases and J lost 11, with 8 bases in between. The CDR3 sequence is 11 residues long. Germline V gene lookup returns CDR1 SNHLY and CDR2 FYNNEI. Primers for the PCR totalled 60 Vbeta and 13 Jbeta. TCRdb's copy holds only in-frame clones and misses some; the assay was immunoSEQ multiplex PCR. The table lists 65,000 to 95,000 clones, around 82% of them singletons. Sequenced material: PBMCs. This sequence was found in a man in his fifties or sixties in good health and CMV-seronegative. V is TRBV2 and J is TRBJ1-5, with D unresolved. The CDR3 protein is CASSDEGTQHF. CDR3 in DNA: TGTGCCAGCAGTGACGAGGGCACCCAGCATTTT.